This T cell receptor beta chain originates from a study of radiotherapy plus CTLA-4 blockade in lung cancer (dated by TCRdb to 2016 to 2019). Context from the whole study: Objective responses occurred in about 19% of enrolled patients, and about 30% achieved disease control.

The study tested focal radiation therapy combined with CTLA-4 blockade (ipilimumab) in patients with chemo-refractory metastatic non-small-cell lung cancer. Library generation was performed with the immunoSEQ multiplex PCR assay. TCRdb took over this immuneACCESS table, retaining in-frame rearrangements with V and J assigned. Such tables are incomplete; in checked studies, under half of the missing clones stem from an unresolved V gene, and the remainder is unexplained. This sample holds roughly 66,000 clones; over 75% were observed only once. 3.5% to 5% of the sample belongs to the ten largest clones. In regard to this clone: There is no known antigen for this receptor. The sample holds no much larger clone one base away, and base qualities are not on file.

The paper as a whole reports these results and caveats: After treatment with radiotherapy and ipilimumab, TCR clones that originated in tumors expanded in peripheral blood. Increased serum interferon-beta after radiation, together with early dynamic changes in blood T cell clones, were reported to be the strongest predictors of response.

The CDR3 runs 14 amino acids, cysteine and phenylalanine included. CDR3 DNA only is kept here, 42 bases in frame from base 1. At the junction V is shortened by 6 bases and J by 6 bases, with 17 bases in between. The germline V gene sets CDR1 to KGHSH and CDR2 to LQKENI. The sequencing used peripheral blood, collected from a patient treated with radiotherapy plus ipilimumab. This receptor was obtained from a human donor with non-small cell lung cancer who had a partial response to radiotherapy plus ipilimumab. The sequence joins TRBV18 to TRBJ1-1; TRBD1 might be the D gene, on 6 matching bases. The nucleotide sequence is given as TGTGCCAGCTCGCCCACCCAGGGGAATGCTGAAGCTTTCTTT. This codes for CASSPTQGNAEAFF.